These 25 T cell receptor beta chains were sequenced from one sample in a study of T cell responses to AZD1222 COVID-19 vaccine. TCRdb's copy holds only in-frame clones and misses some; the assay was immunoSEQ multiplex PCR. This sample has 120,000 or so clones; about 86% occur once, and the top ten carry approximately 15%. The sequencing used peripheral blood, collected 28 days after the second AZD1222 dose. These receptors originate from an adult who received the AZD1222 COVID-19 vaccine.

Here the CDR3 reads CASSFLGLAGELFF. The CDR3 coding sequence is TGTGCCAGCAGCTTCTTAGGACTAGCCGGGGAGCTGTTTTTT. The chain joins TRBV7-9 to TRBJ2-2; 7 bases line up with TRBD2. V lost 3 bases to trimming and J lost 6 bases; unmatched junction nucleotides: 4. Germline-derived CDR1 and CDR2 are SEHNR and FQNEAQ (reference sequence). This CDR3 contains 14 residues.

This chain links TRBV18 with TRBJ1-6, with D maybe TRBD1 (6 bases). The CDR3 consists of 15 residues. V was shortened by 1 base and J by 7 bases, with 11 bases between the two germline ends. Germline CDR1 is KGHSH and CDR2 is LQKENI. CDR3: CASSPLRGVNSPLHF. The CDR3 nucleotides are TGTGCCAGCTCACCACTGAGGGGGGTAAATTCACCCCTCCACTTT.

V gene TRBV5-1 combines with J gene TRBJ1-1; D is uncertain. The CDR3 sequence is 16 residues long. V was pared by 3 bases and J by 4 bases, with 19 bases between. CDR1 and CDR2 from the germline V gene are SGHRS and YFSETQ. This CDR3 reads CASSSAINSGPTEAFF. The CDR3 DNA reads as TGCGCCAGCAGCTCGGCGATTAATTCAGGCCCCACTGAAGCTTTCTTT.

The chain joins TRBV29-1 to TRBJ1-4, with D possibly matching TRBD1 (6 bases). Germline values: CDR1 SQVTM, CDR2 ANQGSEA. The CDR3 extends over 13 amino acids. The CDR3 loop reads CSTGTSANEKLFF. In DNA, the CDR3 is TGCAGTACAGGGACCTCGGCTAATGAAAAACTGTTTTTT.

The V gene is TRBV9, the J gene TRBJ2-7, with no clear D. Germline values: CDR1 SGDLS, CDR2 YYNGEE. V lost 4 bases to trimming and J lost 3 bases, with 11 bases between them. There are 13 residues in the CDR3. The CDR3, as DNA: TGTGCCAGCAGCCCATCATCAGACTACGAGCAGTACTTC. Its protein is CASSPSSDYEQYF. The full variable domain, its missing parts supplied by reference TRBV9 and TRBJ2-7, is DSGVTQTPKHLITATGQRVTLRCSPRSGDLSVYWYQQSLDQGLQFLIQYYNGEERAKGNILERFSAQQFPDLHSELNLSSLELGDSALYFCASSPSSDYEQYFGPGTRLTVT.

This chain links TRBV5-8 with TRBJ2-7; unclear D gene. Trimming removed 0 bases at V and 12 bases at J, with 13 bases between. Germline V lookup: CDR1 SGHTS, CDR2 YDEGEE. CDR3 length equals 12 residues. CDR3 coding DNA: TGTGCCAGCAGCTTGGAACCAGGCTTTCCGTACTTC. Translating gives CASSLEPGFPYF.

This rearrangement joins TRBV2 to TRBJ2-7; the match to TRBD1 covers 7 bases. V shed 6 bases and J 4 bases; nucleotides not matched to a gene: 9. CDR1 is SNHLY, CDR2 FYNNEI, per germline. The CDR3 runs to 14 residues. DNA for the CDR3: TGTGCCAGCAGAAACCGGGACAGAGGGTACGAGCAGTACTTC. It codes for CASRNRDRGYEQYF.

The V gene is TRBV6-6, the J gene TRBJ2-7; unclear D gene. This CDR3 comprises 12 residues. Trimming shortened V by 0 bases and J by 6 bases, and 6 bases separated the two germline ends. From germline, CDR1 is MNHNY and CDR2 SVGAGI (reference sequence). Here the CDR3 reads CASSYSASEQYF. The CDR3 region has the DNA TGTGCCAGCAGTTACTCGGCTAGCGAGCAGTACTTC.

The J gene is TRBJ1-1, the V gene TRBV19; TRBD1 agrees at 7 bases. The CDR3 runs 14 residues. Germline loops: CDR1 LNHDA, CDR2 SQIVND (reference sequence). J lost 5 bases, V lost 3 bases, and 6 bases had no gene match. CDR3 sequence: CASSIQQGWTEAFF. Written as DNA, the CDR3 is TGTGCCAGTAGTATTCAACAGGGGTGGACTGAAGCTTTCTTT.

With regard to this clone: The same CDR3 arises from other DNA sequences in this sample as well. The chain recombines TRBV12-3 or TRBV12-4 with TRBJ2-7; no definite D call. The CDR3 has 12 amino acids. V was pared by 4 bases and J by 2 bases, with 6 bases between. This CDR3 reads CASSSAPYEQYF. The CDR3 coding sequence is TGTGCCAGCAGTTCAGCCCCCTACGAGCAGTACTTC.

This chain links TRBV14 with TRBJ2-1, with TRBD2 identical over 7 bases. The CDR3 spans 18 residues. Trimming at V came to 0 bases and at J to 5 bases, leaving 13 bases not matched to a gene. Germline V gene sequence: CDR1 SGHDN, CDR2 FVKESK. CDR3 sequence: CASSQDGLAENGNNEQFF. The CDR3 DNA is TGTGCCAGCAGCCAAGACGGGCTAGCGGAGAACGGCAACAATGAGCAGTTCTTC.

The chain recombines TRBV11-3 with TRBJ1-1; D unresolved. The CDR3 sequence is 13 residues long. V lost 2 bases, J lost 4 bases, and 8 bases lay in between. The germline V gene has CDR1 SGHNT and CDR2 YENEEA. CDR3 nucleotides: TGTGCCAGCAGCTTATTAGTAGGCACTGAAGCTTTCTTT. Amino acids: CASSLLVGTEAFF.

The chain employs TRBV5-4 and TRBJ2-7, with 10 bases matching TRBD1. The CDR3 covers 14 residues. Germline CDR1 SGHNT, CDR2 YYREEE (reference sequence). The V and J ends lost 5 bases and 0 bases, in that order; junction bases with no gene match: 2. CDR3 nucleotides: TGTGCCAGCAGAAGGACAGGGGGCTCCTACGAGCAGTACTTC. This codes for CASRRTGGSYEQYF.

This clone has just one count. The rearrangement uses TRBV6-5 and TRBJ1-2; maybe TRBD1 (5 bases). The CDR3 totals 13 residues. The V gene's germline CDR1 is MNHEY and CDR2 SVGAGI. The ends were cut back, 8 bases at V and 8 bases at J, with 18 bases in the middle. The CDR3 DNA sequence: TGTGCCAGCTCCATGACAGTTGCGTGGGGCTACACCTTC. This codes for CASSMTVAWGYTF.

The CDR3 DNA reads TGCGCCAGCAGCTTGGAGGGCAACTCTGGGGCCAACGTCCTGACTTTC. It translates to CASSLEGNSGANVLTF. V usage is TRBV5-1 and J usage is TRBJ2-6, with D uncertain. V lost 0 bases and J lost 0, with 7 bases in between. Per germline, CDR1 SGHRS and CDR2 YFSETQ. This CDR3 is 16 amino acids long.

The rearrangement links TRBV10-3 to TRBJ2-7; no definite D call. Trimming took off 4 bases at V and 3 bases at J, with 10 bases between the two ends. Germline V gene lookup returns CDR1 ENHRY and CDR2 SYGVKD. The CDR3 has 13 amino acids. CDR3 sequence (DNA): TGTGCCATCAGTGGGCGGAAGGGCTACGAGCAGTACTTC. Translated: CAISGRKGYEQYF.

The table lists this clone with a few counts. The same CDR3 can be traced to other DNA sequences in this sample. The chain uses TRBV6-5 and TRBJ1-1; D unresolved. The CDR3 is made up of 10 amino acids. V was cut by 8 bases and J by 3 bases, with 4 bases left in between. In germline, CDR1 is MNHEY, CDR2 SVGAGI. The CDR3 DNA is TGTGCCAGCCGGGACACTGAAGCTTTCTTT. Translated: CASRDTEAFF.

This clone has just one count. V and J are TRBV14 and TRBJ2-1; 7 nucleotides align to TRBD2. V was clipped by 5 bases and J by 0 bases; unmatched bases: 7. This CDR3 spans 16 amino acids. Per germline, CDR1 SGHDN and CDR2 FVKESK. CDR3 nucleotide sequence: TGTGCCAGCAGCACAACCGGGACTATCTCCTACAATGAGCAGTTCTTC. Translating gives CASSTTGTISYNEQFF.

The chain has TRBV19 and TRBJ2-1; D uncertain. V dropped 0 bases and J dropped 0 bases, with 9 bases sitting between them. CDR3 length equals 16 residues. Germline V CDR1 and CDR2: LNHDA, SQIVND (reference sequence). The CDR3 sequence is CASSIEYLNSYNEQFF. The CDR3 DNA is TGTGCCAGTAGTATAGAATACTTGAACTCCTACAATGAGCAGTTCTTC.

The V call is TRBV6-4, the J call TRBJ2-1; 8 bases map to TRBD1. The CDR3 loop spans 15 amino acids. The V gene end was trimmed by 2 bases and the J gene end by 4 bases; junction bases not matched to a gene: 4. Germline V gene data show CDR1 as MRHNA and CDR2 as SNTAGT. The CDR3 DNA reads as TGTGCCAGCAGTGACCAGGGGGCCCGTTACAATGAGCAGTTCTTC. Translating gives CASSDQGARYNEQFF.

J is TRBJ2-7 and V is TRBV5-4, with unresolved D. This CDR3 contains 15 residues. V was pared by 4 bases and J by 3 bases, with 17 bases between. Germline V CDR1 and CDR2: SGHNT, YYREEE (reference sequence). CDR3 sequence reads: CASSQENIPYYEQYF. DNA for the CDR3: TGTGCCAGCAGCCAAGAAAACATCCCCTACTACGAGCAGTACTTC.

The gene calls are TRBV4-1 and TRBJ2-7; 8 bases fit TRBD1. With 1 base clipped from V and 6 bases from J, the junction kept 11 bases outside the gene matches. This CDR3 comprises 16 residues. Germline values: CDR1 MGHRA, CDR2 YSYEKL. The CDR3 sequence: CASSQGYGQGAGEQYF. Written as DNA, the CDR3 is TGCGCCAGCAGCCAAGGGTATGGTCAGGGGGCGGGCGAGCAGTACTTC.

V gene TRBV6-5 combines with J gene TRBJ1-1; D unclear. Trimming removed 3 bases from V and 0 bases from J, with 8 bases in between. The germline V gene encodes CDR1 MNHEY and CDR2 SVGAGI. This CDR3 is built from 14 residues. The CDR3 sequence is CASSYTSMNTEAFF. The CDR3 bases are TGTGCCAGCAGTTATACAAGCATGAACACTGAAGCTTTCTTT.

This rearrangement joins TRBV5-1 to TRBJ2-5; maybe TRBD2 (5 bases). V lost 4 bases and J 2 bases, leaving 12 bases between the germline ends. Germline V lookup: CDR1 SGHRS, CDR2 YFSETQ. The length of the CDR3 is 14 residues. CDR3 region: CASSRALGQETQYF. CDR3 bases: TGCGCCAGCAGCCGTGCACTAGGACAAGAGACCCAGTACTTC.

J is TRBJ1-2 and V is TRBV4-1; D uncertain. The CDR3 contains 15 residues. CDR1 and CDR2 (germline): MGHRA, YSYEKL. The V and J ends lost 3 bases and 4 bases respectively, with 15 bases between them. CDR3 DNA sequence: TGCGCCAGCAGCCAGGATCCTAGCCTGGCCTATGGCTACACCTTC. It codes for CASSQDPSLAYGYTF.